This T cell receptor beta chain was identified during a study of T cell responses to AZD1222 COVID-19 vaccine. The CDR3 sequence is 15 residues long. The germline V and J ends were trimmed by 4 bases and 0 bases, with 11 bases remaining between them. Germline CDR1 reads MDHEN; CDR2 reads SYDVKM. The study, taken as a whole, reports: Nearly half of spike-specific TCRs reportedly target unmutated variant regions.

Note on this clone: What it recognizes is unknown.

The assay was immunoSEQ multiplex PCR, and TCRdb's table has in-frame clones only and misses some. The sample consists of some 190,000 clones, around 94% of them appearing once. The source material was peripheral blood, sampled 28 days after the second dose of the MenACWY control vaccine. The chain is built from TRBV28 and TRBJ2-3; D might be TRBD2 (6 bases). This TCR was recovered from an adult who received the MenACWY meningococcal vaccine as a control. The CDR3 DNA reads TGTGCCAGCAGTTCCCCCCGGGGGAGCACAGATACGCAGTATTTT. Amino acid sequence: CASSSPRGSTDTQYF.